Below are 7 T cell receptor beta chains sequenced from a single sample in a study of cytomegalovirus exposure and HLA in healthy donors. The table came from immunoSEQ multiplex PCR; TCRdb's copy has only in-frame clones and leaves some out. Of about 330,000 clones listed, 75% to 90% are singletons. Sequencing was performed on PBMCs. The receptors originated from a woman aged 30 to 39 in good health and CMV-seropositive.

The rearrangement uses TRBV28 and TRBJ2-7, with 7 nucleotides matching TRBD2. J lost 3 bases, V lost 5 bases, and 13 bases had no gene match. The CDR3 has 16 residues. The V gene's germline CDR1 is MDHEN and CDR2 SYDVKM. The CDR3 region has the DNA TGTGCCAGCAGTAGTTGGGGAGGGTCCGGTTTCTACGAGCAGTACTTC. Protein: CASSSWGGSGFYEQYF. The full variable domain, in which reference TRBV28 and TRBJ2-7 provide the parts outside the CDR3, is DVKVTQSSRYLVKRTGEKVFLECVQDMDHENMFWYRQDPGLGLRLIYFSYDVKMKEKGDIPEGYSVSREKKERFSLILESASTNQTSMYLCASSSWGGSGFYEQYFGPGTRLTVT.

This clone has a handful of counts. V usage is TRBV9 and J usage is TRBJ1-2; 8 bases line up with TRBD1. V was clipped by 3 bases and J by 3 bases; unmatched bases: 4. Germline V CDR1 and CDR2: SGDLS, YYNGEE. CDR3 length: 14 amino acids. The CDR3 loop reads CASSAVQGDYGYTF. DNA for the CDR3: TGTGCCAGCAGCGCCGTACAGGGGGACTATGGCTACACCTTC. The complete variable domain, with remaining parts taken from reference TRBV9 and TRBJ1-2, reads DSGVTQTPKHLITATGQRVTLRCSPRSGDLSVYWYQQSLDQGLQFLIQYYNGEERAKGNILERFSAQQFPDLHSELNLSSLELGDSALYFCASSAVQGDYGYTFGSGTRLTVV.

This chain links TRBV15 with TRBJ1-5, with 9 bases fitting TRBD1. The CDR3 runs to 16 residues. J gave up 4 bases and V 3 bases, and 7 bases lay outside the gene matches. CDR1 is LNHNV, CDR2 YYDKDF, per germline (reference sequence). CDR3 bases: TGTGCCACCAGCAGGGGACAGGGATTGAGTAATCAGCCCCAGCATTTT. Its protein product is CATSRGQGLSNQPQHF.

The rearrangement links TRBV7-4 to TRBJ2-7, with 8 bases fitting TRBD1. The CDR3 length is 15 residues. CDR1 and CDR2 from the germline V gene are SGHVT and SQSDAQ. V was pared by 0 bases and J by 2 bases, with 3 bases of the junction left unmatched. The DNA of the CDR3 is TGTGCCAGCAGCTTAGCCCTGGACAGGGCCTACGAGCAGTACTTC. Protein: CASSLALDRAYEQYF.

The rearrangement uses TRBV15 and TRBJ1-5; the D is unclear. CDR3 length: 14 residues. Germline V gene data show CDR1 as LNHNV and CDR2 as YYDKDF (reference sequence). V dropped 3 bases and J dropped 0 bases, with 6 bases sitting between them. The CDR3 spells CATSRGDSNQPQHF. The CDR3 DNA reads as TGTGCCACCAGCAGGGGAGATAGCAATCAGCCCCAGCATTTT.

This chain joins TRBV28 and TRBJ2-7, with TRBD1 matching 9 bases. After removal of 6 bases from V and 1 base from J, the junction contained 10 bases not matched to a gene. Germline CDR1 reads MDHEN; CDR2 reads SYDVKM. There are 16 residues in the CDR3. This CDR3 is CASSLLQGQGSYEQYF. CDR3 sequence (DNA): TGTGCCAGCAGCCTCTTGCAGGGACAGGGATCCTACGAGCAGTACTTC. Looking up the rest from reference TRBV28 and TRBJ2-7 gives the full variable domain: DVKVTQSSRYLVKRTGEKVFLECVQDMDHENMFWYRQDPGLGLRLIYFSYDVKMKEKGDIPEGYSVSREKKERFSLILESASTNQTSMYLCASSLLQGQGSYEQYFGPGTRLTVT.

This clone was counted only a few times. The chain is built from TRBV6-5 and TRBJ1-1; D call uncertain. Germline V gene lookup returns CDR1 MNHEY and CDR2 SVGAGI. Trimming shortened V by 0 bases and J by 0 bases, and 8 bases separated the two germline ends. CDR3 length: 15 residues. The CDR3 reads CASSYSKRLNTEAFF. CDR3 DNA: TGTGCCAGCAGTTACTCGAAACGTTTGAACACTGAAGCTTTCTTT.